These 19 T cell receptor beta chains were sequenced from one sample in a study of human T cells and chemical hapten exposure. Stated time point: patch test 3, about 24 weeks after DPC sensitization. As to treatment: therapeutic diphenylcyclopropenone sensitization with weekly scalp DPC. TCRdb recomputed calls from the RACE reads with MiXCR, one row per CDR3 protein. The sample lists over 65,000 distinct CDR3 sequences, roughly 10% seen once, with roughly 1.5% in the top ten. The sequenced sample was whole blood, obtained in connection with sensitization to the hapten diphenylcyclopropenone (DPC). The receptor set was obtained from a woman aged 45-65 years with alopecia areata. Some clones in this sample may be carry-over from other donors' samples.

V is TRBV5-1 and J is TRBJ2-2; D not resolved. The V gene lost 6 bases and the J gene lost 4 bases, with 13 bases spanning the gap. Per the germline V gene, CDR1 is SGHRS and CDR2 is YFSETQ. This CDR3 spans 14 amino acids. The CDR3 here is CASTIFQSTGELFF. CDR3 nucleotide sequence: TGCGCCAGCACCATATTTCAGAGCACCGGGGAGCTGTTTTTT.

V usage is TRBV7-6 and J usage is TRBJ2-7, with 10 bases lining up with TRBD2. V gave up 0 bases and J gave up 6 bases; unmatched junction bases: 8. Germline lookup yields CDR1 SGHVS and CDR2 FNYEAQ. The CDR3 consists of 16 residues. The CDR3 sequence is CASSLAASGSGIEQYF. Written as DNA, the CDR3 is TGTGCCAGCAGCTTAGCCGCTAGCGGGAGCGGAATCGAGCAGTACTTC.

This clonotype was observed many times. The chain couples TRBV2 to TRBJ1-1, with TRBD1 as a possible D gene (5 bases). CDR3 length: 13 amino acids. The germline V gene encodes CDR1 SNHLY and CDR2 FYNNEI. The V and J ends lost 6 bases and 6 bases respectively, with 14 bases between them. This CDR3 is CASRQTGFPEAFF. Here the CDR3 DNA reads TGTGCCAGCAGACAAACAGGTTTCCCTGAAGCTTTCTTT.

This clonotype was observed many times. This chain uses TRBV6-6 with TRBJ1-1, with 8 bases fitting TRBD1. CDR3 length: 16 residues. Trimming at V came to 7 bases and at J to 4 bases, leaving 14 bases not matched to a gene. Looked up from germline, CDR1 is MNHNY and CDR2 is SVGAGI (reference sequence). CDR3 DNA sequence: TGTGCCAGCACCACGTTAGGGTACACAGGGGGCACTGAAGCTTTCTTT. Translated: CASTTLGYTGGTEAFF.

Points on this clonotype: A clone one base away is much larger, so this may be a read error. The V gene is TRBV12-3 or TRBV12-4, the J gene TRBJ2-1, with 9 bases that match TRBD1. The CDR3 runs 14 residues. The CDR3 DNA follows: TGTACCAGCTCGACAGGGGGGCTGTACAATGAGCAGTTCTTC. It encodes CTSSTGGLYNEQFF.

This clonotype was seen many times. CDR3 protein: CASSLTGSSYNEQFF. The CDR3 DNA reads TGTGCCAGCAGCCTGACAGGGAGCTCCTACAATGAGCAGTTCTTC. The genes are TRBV11-2 and TRBJ2-1; 7 bases are shared with TRBD1. Per the germline V gene, CDR1 is SGHAT and CDR2 is FQNNGV. This CDR3 comprises 15 residues. Trimming at V came to 5 bases and at J to 0 bases, leaving 4 bases not matched to a gene.

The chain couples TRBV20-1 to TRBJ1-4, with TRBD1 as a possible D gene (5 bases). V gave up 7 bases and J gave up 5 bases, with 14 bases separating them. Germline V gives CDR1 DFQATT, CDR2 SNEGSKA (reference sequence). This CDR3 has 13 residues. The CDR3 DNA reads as TGCAGTGTCTCGACAGTACCGAATGAAAAACTGTTTTTT. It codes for CSVSTVPNEKLFF.

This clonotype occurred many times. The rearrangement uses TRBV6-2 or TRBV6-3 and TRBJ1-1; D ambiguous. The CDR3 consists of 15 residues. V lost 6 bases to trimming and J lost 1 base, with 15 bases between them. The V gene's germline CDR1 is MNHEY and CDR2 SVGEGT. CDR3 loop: CASSPGGHSNTEAFF. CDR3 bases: TGTGCCAGCAGCCCCGGAGGGCACTCGAACACTGAAGCTTTCTTT.

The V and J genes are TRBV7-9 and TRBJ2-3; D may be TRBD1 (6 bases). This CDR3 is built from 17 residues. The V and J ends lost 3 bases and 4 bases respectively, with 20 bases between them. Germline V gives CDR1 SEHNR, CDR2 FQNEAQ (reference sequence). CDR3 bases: TGTGCCAGCAGCTTGGGGGCACAAGGTGGATGGGCAGATACGCAGTATTTT. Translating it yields CASSLGAQGGWADTQYF. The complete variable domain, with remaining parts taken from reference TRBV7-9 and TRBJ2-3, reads DTGVSQNPRHKITKRGQNVTFRCDPISEHNRLYWYRQTLGQGPEFLTYFQNEAQLEKSRLLSDRFSAERPKGSFSTLEIQRTEQGDSAMYLCASSLGAQGGWADTQYFGPGTRLTVL.

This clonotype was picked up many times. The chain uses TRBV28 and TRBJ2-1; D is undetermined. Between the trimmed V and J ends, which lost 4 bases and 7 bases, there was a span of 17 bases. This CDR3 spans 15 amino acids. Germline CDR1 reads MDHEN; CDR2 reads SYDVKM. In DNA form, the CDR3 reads TGTGCCAGCAGTTCCGTTTGGATTACGGATAATGAGCAGTTCTTC. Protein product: CASSSVWITDNEQFF.

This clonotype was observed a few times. Written as DNA, the CDR3 is TGCAGCTGGGGGCCCCTCCACTTT. Translation: CSWGPLHF. V usage is TRBV20-1 and J usage is TRBJ1-6; possible D gene TRBD1, 5 bases. Germline CDR1 is DFQATT and CDR2 is SNEGSKA (reference sequence). This CDR3 spans 8 amino acids.

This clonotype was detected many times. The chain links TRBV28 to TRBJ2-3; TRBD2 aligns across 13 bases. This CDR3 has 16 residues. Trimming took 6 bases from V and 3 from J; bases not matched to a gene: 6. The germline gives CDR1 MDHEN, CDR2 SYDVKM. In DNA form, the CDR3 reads TGTGCCAGCAGCCCTTCGACTAGCGGGAGGACAGATACGCAGTATTTT. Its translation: CASSPSTSGRTDTQYF.

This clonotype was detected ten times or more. The CDR3 sequence: CASSVSIRTEAFF. The CDR3 nucleotides are TGTGCCAGCAGCGTAAGCATTCGCACTGAAGCTTTCTTT. The chain joins TRBV9 to TRBJ1-1, with unresolved D. This CDR3 contains 13 residues. Germline V gene lookup returns CDR1 SGDLS and CDR2 YYNGEE. V lost 1 base and J 4 bases, leaving 8 bases between the germline ends.

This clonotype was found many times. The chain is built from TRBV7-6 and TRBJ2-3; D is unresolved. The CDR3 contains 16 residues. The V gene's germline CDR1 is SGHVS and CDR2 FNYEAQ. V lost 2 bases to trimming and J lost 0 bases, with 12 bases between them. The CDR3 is CASSLLSGPSTDTQYF. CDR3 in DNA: TGTGCCAGCAGCTTACTCTCTGGACCTAGCACAGATACGCAGTATTTT.

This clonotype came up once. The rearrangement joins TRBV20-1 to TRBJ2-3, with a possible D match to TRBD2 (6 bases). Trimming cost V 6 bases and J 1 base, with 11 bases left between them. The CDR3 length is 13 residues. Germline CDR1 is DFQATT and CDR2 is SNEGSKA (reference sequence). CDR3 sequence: CSAYGGCTDTQYF. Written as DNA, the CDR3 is TGCAGTGCATACGGAGGGTGCACAGATACGCAGTATTTT.

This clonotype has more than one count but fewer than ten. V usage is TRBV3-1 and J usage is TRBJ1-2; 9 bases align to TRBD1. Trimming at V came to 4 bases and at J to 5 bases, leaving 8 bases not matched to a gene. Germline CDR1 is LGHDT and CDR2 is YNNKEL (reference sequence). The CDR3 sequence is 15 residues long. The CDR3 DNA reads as TGTGCCAGCAGCCGCGGGGACAGGGCTGGATATGGCTACACCTTC. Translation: CASSRGDRAGYGYTF.

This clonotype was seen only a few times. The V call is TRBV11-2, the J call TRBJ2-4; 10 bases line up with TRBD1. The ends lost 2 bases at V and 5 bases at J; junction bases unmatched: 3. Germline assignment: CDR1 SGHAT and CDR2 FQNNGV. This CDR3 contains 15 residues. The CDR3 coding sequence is TGTGCCAGCAGCTTAATGGGACAGGGGCAAAACATTCAGTACTTC. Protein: CASSLMGQGQNIQYF.

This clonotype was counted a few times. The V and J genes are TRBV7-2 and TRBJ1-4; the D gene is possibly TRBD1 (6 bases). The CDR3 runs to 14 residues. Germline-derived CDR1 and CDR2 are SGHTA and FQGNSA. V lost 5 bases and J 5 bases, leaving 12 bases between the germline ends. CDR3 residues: CASSDRRPNEKLFF. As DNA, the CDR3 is TGTGCCAGCAGCGACAGGAGACCCAATGAAAAACTGTTTTTT.

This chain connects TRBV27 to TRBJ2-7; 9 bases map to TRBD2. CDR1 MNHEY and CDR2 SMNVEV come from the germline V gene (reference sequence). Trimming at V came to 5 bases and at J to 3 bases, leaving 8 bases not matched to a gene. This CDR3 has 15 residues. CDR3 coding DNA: TGTGCCAGCAGTGGATCCTATAGCGGGGGCTACGAGCAGTACTTC. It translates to CASSGSYSGGYEQYF.